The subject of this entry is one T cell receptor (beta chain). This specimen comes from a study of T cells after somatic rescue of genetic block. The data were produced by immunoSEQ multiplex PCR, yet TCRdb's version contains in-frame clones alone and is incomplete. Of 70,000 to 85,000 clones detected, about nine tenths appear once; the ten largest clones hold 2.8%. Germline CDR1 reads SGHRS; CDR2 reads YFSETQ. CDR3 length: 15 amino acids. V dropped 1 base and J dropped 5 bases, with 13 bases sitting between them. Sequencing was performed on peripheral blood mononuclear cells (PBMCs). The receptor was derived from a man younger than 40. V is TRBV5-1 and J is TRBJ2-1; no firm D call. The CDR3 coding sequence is TGCGCCAGCAGCTTGACTCCGCAGGCCAACAATGAGCAGTTCTTC. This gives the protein CASSLTPQANNEQFF.